This T cell receptor beta chain was documented in a study of blood T cell repertoires in COVID-19. Study background: The analysed material was cDNA or gDNA that came from T cells, B-cell-depleted T cells, or PBMCs.

With 4 bases clipped from V and 7 bases from J, the junction kept 7 bases outside the gene matches. The germline CDR1 and CDR2 sequences are MNHEY and SVGAGI. The CDR3 is made up of 15 amino acids. Enrollment of patients from Seattle took place during active infection, with longitudinal follow-up. The data were produced by immunoSEQ multiplex PCR, yet TCRdb's version contains in-frame clones alone and is incomplete. The sample lists around 82,000 clones, approximately 86% occurring once. The V call is TRBV6-5, the J call TRBJ2-1; the match to TRBD2 covers 10 bases. This sequence originates from an elderly man with COVID-19, enrolled during active disease. Sequenced input: peripheral blood. The CDR3, as DNA: TGTGCCAGCAGTTTTTCTAGCGGGGGTTCGAATGAGCAGTTCTTC. Its translation is CASSFSSGGSNEQFF.